This TCR beta chain was found in a study of control samples from healthy donors and cancer patients (dated by TCRdb to the early 2020s). Library preparation was by the immunoSEQ multiplex PCR assay. TCRdb holds this immuneACCESS table with in-frame rearrangements only. Some clones are missing; in checked studies, unresolved V genes explain under half, and the rest has no known cause. Present in this sample are 100,000 to 150,000 clones, around 90% of which were seen just once. The top ten clonotypes cover under 3% of the sample. Notes on this clone: This receptor's antigen is unknown. No much larger clonotype is one base removed from it; base qualities were not supplied.

From cysteine to phenylalanine, the CDR3 is 12 amino acids long. The kept DNA is CDR3 alone, 36 bases in frame from the first base. V loses 6 bases of germline sequence and J loses 4 bases, and the interval between the two ends is 7 bases. CDR1 and CDR2 are read off the germline V gene as MDHEN and SYDVKM. Sequencing input: blood. The clonotype was recovered from a man aged 40-55 years in good health. Here the chain combines TRBV28 and TRBJ2-1; the D gene is not confidently resolved. The base sequence is TGTGCCAGCAGCCCTGGATACAATGAGCAGTTCTTC. This gives the protein CASSPGYNEQFF.